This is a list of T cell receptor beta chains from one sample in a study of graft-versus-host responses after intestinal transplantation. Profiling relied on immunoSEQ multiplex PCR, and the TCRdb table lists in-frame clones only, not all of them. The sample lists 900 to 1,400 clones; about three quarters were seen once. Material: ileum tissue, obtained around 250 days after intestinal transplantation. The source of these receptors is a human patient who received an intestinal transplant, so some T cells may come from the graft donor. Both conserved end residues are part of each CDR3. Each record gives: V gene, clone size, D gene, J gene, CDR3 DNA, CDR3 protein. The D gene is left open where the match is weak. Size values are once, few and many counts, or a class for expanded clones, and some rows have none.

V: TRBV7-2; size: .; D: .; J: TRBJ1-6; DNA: TGTGCCAGCAGCTTAGGACAGGCGATCTATAATTCACCCCTCCACTTT; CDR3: CASSLGQAIYNSPLHF
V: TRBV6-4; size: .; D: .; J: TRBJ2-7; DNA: TGTGCCAGCAGTGACATCTACGAGCAGTACTTC; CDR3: CASSDIYEQYF
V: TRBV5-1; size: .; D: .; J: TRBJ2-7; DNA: TGCGCCAGCAGCGCAGGCTACGAGCAGTACTTC; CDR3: CASSAGYEQYF
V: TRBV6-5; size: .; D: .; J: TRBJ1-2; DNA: TGTGCCAGCAGTGGTTTTTATGGCTACATCTTC; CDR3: CASSGFYGYIF
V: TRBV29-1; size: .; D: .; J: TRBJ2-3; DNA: TGCAGCGTGACGGGACTCCTCCCGACAGATACGCAGTATTTT; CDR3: CSVTGLLPTDTQYF
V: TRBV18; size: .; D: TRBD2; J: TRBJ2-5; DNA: TGTGCCAGCTCAGGAGGACTAGCGGGAGATCAAGAGACCCAGTACTTC; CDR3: CASSGGLAGDQETQYF
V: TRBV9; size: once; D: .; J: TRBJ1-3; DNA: TGTGCCAGCAGCGTAGACCCCTGGACCTCTGGAAACACCATATATTTT; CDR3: CASSVDPWTSGNTIYF
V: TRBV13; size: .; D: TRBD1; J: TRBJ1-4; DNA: TGTGCCAGCAGCACCCAGAACAGGGGGCGAGGGGAAAAACTGTTTTTT; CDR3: CASSTQNRGRGEKLFF
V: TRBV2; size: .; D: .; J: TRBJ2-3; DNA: TGTGCCAGCACCCGGACGGTAGGGGTTGGCACAGATACGCAGTATTTT; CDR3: CASTRTVGVGTDTQYF
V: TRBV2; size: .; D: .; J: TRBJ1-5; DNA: TGTGCCAGCACAGAAGGGACGGCCCTAAATCAGCCCCAGCATTTT; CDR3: CASTEGTALNQPQHF
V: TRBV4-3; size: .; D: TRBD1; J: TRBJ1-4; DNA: TGCGCCAGCAGCCAAGATTGGGGACAGGGGGGAGAAAAACTGTTTTTT; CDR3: CASSQDWGQGGEKLFF
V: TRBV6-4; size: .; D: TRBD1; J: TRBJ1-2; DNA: TGTGCCAGCAGTGACGGGACAGGGGGCCTCTATGGCTACACCTTC; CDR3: CASSDGTGGLYGYTF
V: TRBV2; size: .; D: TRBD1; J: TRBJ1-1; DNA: TGTGCCAGCAGTGAAGGCTACCAGGGGGACACTGAAGCTTTCTTT; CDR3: CASSEGYQGDTEAFF
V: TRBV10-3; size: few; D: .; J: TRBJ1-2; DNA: TGTGCCATCAGTGAGGGGGTTTCTAACTATGGCTACACCTTC; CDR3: CAISEGVSNYGYTF
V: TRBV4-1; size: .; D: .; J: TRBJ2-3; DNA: TGCGCCAGCAGCCAAGACAGGGGCACAGATACGCAGTATTTT; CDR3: CASSQDRGTDTQYF
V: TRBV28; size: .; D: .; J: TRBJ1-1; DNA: TGTGCCAGCAGTACCGGGGGCTTCACTGAAGCTTTCTTT; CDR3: CASSTGGFTEAFF
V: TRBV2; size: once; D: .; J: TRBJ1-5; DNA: TGTGCCAGCAGTGATTTGAGACAGGCGAATAGCAATCAGCCCCAGCATTTT; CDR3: CASSDLRQANSNQPQHF